A single T cell receptor beta chain is shown here with its context. Trimming took 4 bases from V and 2 from J; bases not matched to a gene: 9. CDR1 is SGHDN, CDR2 FVKESK, per germline. The CDR3 covers 17 residues. This sample is part of a study of blood T cell repertoires in COVID-19. TCRdb's table, derived via immunoSEQ multiplex PCR, lists solely in-frame clones and lacks some. The sample records some 280,000 clones, approximately 90% being singletons. The material sequenced was peripheral blood. The sequence was collected from a woman in her twenties or thirties with active or convalescent COVID-19. J is TRBJ2-2 and V is TRBV14; 8 positions match TRBD1. The CDR3 DNA reads TGTGCCAGCAGCCTCAGGGGGCTATACCATAACACCGGGGAGCTGTTTTTT. Translating gives CASSLRGLYHNTGELFF.